The sequence of this T cell receptor beta chain was determined in a study of CD4 T cells in relation to SARS-CoV-2 and coronaviruses. Turning to the study itself: After less than eleven days of antigen culture, PBMC TCR beta CDR3s were sequenced. Study conclusions and caveats: Each donor contributed either pre-pandemic or post-infection samples, not both. SARS-CoV-2-driven expansion was significantly weaker in crossreactive than monoreactive clones.

For this clone: No antigen is known for it.

CD4+ T cells from unexposed donors were obtained before the COVID-19 pandemic (2011-2018). CD4+ T cells were isolated from the cells after about ten days of culture. PBMCs were plated at some 2 million per well in IL-2-containing medium. Some clones are missing from TCRdb's copy, which holds only in-frame ones; the method was immunoSEQ multiplex PCR. The table shows tens of thousands of clones, with 70% to 80% occurring only once. V lost 6 bases, J lost 6 bases, and 5 bases stayed unmatched. Germline loops: CDR1 LGHDT, CDR2 YNNKEL (reference sequence). The CDR3 consists of 13 residues. The chain combines TRBV3-1 (or the pseudogene TRBV3-2) with TRBJ1-2; 9 nucleotides match TRBD1. The TCR comes from a human donor in good health. The material sequenced was CD4+ T cells from PBMCs, cultured in vitro. DNA for the CDR3: TGTGCCAGCAGTCTACAGGGGGCGGATGGCTACACCTTC. This gives the protein CASSLQGADGYTF.